The source of this T cell receptor (beta chain) is a study of blood T cell repertoires in COVID-19. The overall study: The origin of the acute and convalescent COVID-19 samples was the United States, Italy and Spain. Sources were T cells, B-cell-depleted T cells, or PBMCs; the material itself was cDNA or gDNA.

Trimming removed 4 bases from V and 1 base from J; junction bases left unmatched: 4. This CDR3 is built from 15 residues. In germline, CDR1 is SGDLS, CDR2 YYNGEE. Study processing details: Amplified reference gene primers provided the basis for estimating nucleated cell counts. This table comes from immunoSEQ multiplex PCR, and its TCRdb copy is limited to in-frame clones, with some not included. V and J calls and clone size come straight from that table; D and trimming were deduced from the DNA. The data contain 85,000 to 95,000 clones, 88% of them singletons. This clone was observed once. The chain carries TRBV9 and TRBJ2-2, with 7 bases fitting TRBD1. This clonotype was obtained from a man aged 55 to 70 with acute or convalescent COVID-19. Sequencing input: peripheral blood. The DNA of the CDR3 is TGTGCCAGCAGCTCCGGGACAGAGAACACCGGGGAGCTGTTTTTT. This translates into CASSSGTENTGELFF.